These T cell receptor beta chains were read from a single sample in a study of blood T cell repertoires in COVID-19. The assay was immunoSEQ multiplex PCR, and TCRdb's table has in-frame clones only and misses some. The sample records approximately 300,000 clones, roughly 90% being singletons. The sequenced sample consisted of peripheral blood. The receptors were gathered from a man between 18 and 29 years old who had recovered from COVID-19. The CDR3 runs from the conserved cysteine through the conserved F or W. A D gene is named only where the DNA matches it firmly. Only some rows state a clone size, as once, few, many or a class for expanded clones.

CASSLQHHRVTYEQYF	TGTGCCAGCAGTTTACAACACCACAGGGTTACCTACGAGCAGTACTTC	TRBV28	.	16	.	TRBJ2-7
CASSRTSIYEQYF	TGTGCCAGCAGCCGGACTAGCATCTACGAGCAGTACTTC	TRBV7-2	.	13	TRBD2	TRBJ2-7
CASRTETGATGELFF	TGTGCCAGCAGAACCGAGACAGGGGCCACCGGGGAGCTGTTTTTT	TRBV7-2	once	15	TRBD1	TRBJ2-2
CASSSTGTGNTIYF	TGTGCCAGCAGCTCGACAGGGACTGGAAACACCATATATTTT	TRBV11-2	.	14	TRBD1	TRBJ1-3
CASSYLAGGETQYF	TGTGCCAGCAGCTACCTGGCGGGAGGGGAGACCCAGTACTTC	TRBV9	.	14	TRBD2	TRBJ2-5
CASSTFDEAPNTEAFF	TGTGCCAGCAGCACCTTCGATGAGGCCCCGAACACTGAAGCTTTCTTT	TRBV6-2/TRBV6-3	.	16	.	TRBJ1-1
CASSTRQGRLETQYF	TGTGCCAGCAGTACCAGACAGGGGAGATTGGAGACCCAGTACTTC	TRBV2	.	15	TRBD1	TRBJ2-5
CASSDSMNTEAFF	TGTGCCAGCAGTGACAGTATGAACACTGAAGCTTTCTTT	TRBV9	.	13	.	TRBJ1-1
CASSVEGGYYNEQFF	TGTGCCAGCAGCGTAGAAGGGGGTTACTACAATGAGCAGTTCTTC	TRBV9	once	15	.	TRBJ2-1
CASSQLAGKGEQFF	TGTGCCAGCAGTCAACTAGCGGGAAAAGGTGAGCAGTTCTTC	TRBV6-6	.	14	TRBD2	TRBJ2-1
CATSDLFSEQFF	TGTGCCACCAGTGATTTGTTTAGCGAGCAGTTCTTC	TRBV24-1	.	12	.	TRBJ2-1
CASSLRDNNSPLHF	TGTGCCAGCAGTTTACGGGACAATAATTCACCCCTCCACTTT	TRBV27	few	14	.	TRBJ1-6
CASSLGGLDEQYF	TGTGCCAGCAGCTTAGGGGGCCTCGACGAGCAGTACTTC	TRBV7-9	.	13	.	TRBJ2-7
CASSYAPSGGYNEQFF	TGTGCCAGCAGTTACGCTCCTAGCGGGGGTTACAATGAGCAGTTCTTC	TRBV6-5	once	16	TRBD2	TRBJ2-1
CASSPGLYTDTQYF	TGTGCCAGCAGTCCGGGACTATACACAGATACGCAGTATTTT	TRBV27	.	14	TRBD2	TRBJ2-3
CASSLRAGNTIYF	TGTGCCAGCAGTCTTAGAGCTGGAAACACCATATATTTT	TRBV12-3/TRBV12-4	once	13	.	TRBJ1-3
CSVEEQGAYEQYF	TGCAGCGTTGAGGAACAGGGGGCTTACGAGCAGTACTTC	TRBV29-1	.	13	TRBD1	TRBJ2-7